This TCR beta chain emerged from a study of beta chain features in type 1 diabetes. This CDR3 is built from 16 residues. Trimming at V came to 7 bases and at J to 1 base, leaving 14 bases not matched to a gene. CDR1 SQVTM and CDR2 ANQGSEA come from the germline V gene. Sorting produced populations that all topped 95% purity. The entirety of the isolated RNA underwent reverse transcription, so expressed TCRB transcripts were sequenced. Some clones are missing from TCRdb's copy, which holds only in-frame ones; the method was immunoSEQ multiplex PCR. The sample has about 360,000 clones; 10% to 15% are singletons.

This receptor was taken from a man between 18 and 29 years old in good health. The sequenced material came from naive CD4+ T cells from blood. The V and J genes are TRBV29-1 and TRBJ1-1; 8 nucleotides align to TRBD1. The CDR3 protein is CSAAQRWGQENTEAFF. The CDR3 nucleotides are TGCAGCGCTGCTCAGAGGTGGGGACAGGAGAACACTGAAGCTTTCTTT.